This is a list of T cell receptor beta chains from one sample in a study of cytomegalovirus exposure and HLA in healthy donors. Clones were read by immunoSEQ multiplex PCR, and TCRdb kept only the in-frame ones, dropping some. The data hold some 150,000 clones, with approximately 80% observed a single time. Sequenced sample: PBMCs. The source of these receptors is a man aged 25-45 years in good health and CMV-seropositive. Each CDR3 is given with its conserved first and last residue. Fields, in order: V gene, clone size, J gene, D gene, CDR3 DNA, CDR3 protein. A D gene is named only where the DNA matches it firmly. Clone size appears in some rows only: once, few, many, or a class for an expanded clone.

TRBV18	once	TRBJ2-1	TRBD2	TGTGCCAGCTCACCAGTCGTACTGTCTCGGACTAGCGGCGGAAATCACAATGAGCAGTTCTTC	CASSPVVLSRTSGGNHNEQFF
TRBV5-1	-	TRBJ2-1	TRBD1	TGCGCCAGCAGCCCGGACAGGGGGTACGCGCCCAATGAGCAGTTCTTC	CASSPDRGYAPNEQFF
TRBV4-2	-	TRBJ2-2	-	TGTGCCAGCAGCCAGTCCCTGGAGTTGGGCACCGGGGAGCTGTTTTTT	CASSQSLELGTGELFF
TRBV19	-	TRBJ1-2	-	TGTGCCAGTAGTATAGATCTTTTCAACTATGGCTACACCTTC	CASSIDLFNYGYTF
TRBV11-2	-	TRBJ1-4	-	TGTGCCAGCAGCTTAGACACAGTCGCAACTAATGAAAAACTGTTTTTT	CASSLDTVATNEKLFF
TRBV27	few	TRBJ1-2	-	TGTGCCAGCAGACCCAGACAGCCCGGCTATGGCTACACCTTC	CASRPRQPGYGYTF
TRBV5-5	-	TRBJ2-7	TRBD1	TGTGCCAGCAGCCAGGGGACAGCACCGTACGAGCAGTACTTC	CASSQGTAPYEQYF
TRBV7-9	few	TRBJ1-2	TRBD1	TGTGCCAGCAGCAGACAGGGGTCGAACTATGGCTACACCTTC	CASSRQGSNYGYTF
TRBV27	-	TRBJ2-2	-	TGTGCCAGCACCCAGGGCGGGGTTTCTTCCGGGGAGCTGTTTTTT	CASTQGGVSSGELFF
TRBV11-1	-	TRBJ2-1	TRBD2	TGTGCCAGCAGCTTAGTTACTAGCGGGCCCTGGGTCGCGTTCTTC	CASSLVTSGPWVAFF
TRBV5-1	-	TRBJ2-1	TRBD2	TGCGCCAGCAGCGGCCCGGGACTAGCGGGAGGGAACTTTCATGAGCAGTTCTTC	CASSGPGLAGGNFHEQFF
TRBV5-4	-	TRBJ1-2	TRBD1	TGTGCCAGCAGCTTGGGCAGGGGGGTTAACTATGGCTACACCTTC	CASSLGRGVNYGYTF
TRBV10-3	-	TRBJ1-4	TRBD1	TGTGCCATCAGTGAGCAGTCAGGGGGAGAGGAAAAACTGTTTTTT	CAISEQSGGEEKLFF
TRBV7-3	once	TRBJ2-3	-	TGTGCCAGCAGCTTGGGCGGGTATACTAGCACAGATACGCAGTATTTT	CASSLGGYTSTDTQYF
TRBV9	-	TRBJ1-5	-	TGTGCCAGCAGCGTAGCTCCGGGTCTTGAGCCCCAGCATTTT	CASSVAPGLEPQHF
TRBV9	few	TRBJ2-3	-	TGTGCCAGCTCTGTTAGCACAGATACGCAGTATTTT	CASSVSTDTQYF
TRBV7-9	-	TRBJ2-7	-	TGTGCCAGCAGCCGGAGCTCCTACGAGCAGTACTTC	CASSRSSYEQYF